These T cell receptor beta chains were read from a single sample in a study of blood T cell repertoires in COVID-19. The method was immunoSEQ multiplex PCR; TCRdb's version includes in-frame clones alone and lacks a portion of them. The sample lists roughly 410,000 clones; approximately 90% were seen once. The sample was peripheral blood. The receptors derive from a woman aged 40 to 49 with COVID-19, enrolled during active disease. The CDR3 runs from the conserved cysteine through the conserved F or W. Each record gives: V gene, J gene, D gene, clone size, CDR3 protein, CDR3 DNA. D genes are given only for firm matches. The listing skips clone size in some rows; elsewhere it reads once, few, many or a size class.

TRBV7-8	TRBJ2-7	NA	NA	CASSLRGIDEQYF	TGTGCCAGCAGCTTACGGGGGATCGACGAGCAGTACTTC
TRBV7-2	TRBJ1-1	TRBD1	NA	CASSVRGRQGRAEAFF	TGTGCCAGCAGCGTACGGGGCCGACAGGGGCGGGCTGAAGCTTTCTTT
TRBV28	TRBJ2-3	NA	NA	CASSPLDTQYF	TGTGCCAGCAGCCCTTTAGATACGCAGTATTTT
TRBV5-1	TRBJ2-1	NA	NA	CASSLFVGTGNEQFF	TGCGCCAGCAGCTTGTTCGTTGGAACGGGGAATGAGCAGTTCTTC
TRBV2	TRBJ1-2	TRBD1	few	CASLSPTGGWSGYTF	TGTGCCAGCCTGAGCCCGACAGGGGGCTGGTCTGGCTACACCTTC
TRBV5-4	TRBJ1-4	TRBD1	NA	CASSLGQGGNEKLFF	TGTGCCAGCAGCCTCGGACAGGGTGGGAATGAAAAACTGTTTTTT
TRBV4-3	TRBJ2-7	TRBD2	NA	CASSRLSGNPYEQYF	TGCGCCAGCAGCCGACTGAGCGGGAACCCCTACGAGCAGTACTTC
TRBV5-6	TRBJ1-2	TRBD1	NA	CASMNRDRGWNGYTF	TGTGCCAGCATGAACCGGGACAGGGGGTGGAATGGCTACACCTTC
TRBV19	TRBJ1-2	TRBD1	NA	CASSTDRGGFGYTF	TGTGCCAGTAGTACCGACAGGGGCGGATTTGGCTACACCTTC
TRBV13	TRBJ1-6	NA	NA	CASSPLGAANSPLHF	TGTGCCAGCAGCCCGCTCGGAGCAGCGAATTCACCCCTCCACTTT
TRBV3-1/TRBV3-2	TRBJ1-3	NA	NA	CASSQVPGGAGGNTIYF	TGTGCCAGCAGCCAAGTGCCGGGGGGCGCAGGAGGAAACACCATATATTTT
TRBV7-9	TRBJ2-4	NA	once	CASSFGLYAKNIQYF	TGTGCCAGCAGCTTCGGGTTATACGCCAAAAACATTCAGTACTTC
TRBV10-1	TRBJ2-2	NA	NA	CASSVSKGDTGELFF	TGCGCCAGCAGTGTGAGTAAAGGGGACACCGGGGAGCTGTTTTTT
TRBV28	TRBJ1-4	TRBD1	NA	CASSLWAGGDEKLFF	TGTGCCAGCAGTTTATGGGCAGGGGGAGATGAAAAACTGTTTTTT